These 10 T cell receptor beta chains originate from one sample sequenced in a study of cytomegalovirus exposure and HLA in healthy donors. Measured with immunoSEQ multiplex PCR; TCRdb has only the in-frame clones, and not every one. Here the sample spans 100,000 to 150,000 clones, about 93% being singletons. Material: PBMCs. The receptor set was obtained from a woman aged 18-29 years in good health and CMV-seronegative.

CDR3 in DNA: TGTGCCTGGAGTTTCTGGTTGAACATCCGCACCGGGGAGCTGTTTTTT. It encodes CAWSFWLNIRTGELFF. V gene TRBV30 combines with J gene TRBJ2-2; D not certain. The V and J ends lost 2 bases and 4 bases respectively, with 17 bases between them. This CDR3 spans 16 amino acids. Germline V gives CDR1 GTSNPN, CDR2 SVGIG (reference sequence).

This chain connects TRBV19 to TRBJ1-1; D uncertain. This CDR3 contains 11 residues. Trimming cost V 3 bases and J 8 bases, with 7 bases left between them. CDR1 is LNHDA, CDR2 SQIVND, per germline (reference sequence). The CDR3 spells CASSIGFEAFF. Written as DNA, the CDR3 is TGTGCCAGTAGTATCGGGTTCGAAGCTTTCTTT.

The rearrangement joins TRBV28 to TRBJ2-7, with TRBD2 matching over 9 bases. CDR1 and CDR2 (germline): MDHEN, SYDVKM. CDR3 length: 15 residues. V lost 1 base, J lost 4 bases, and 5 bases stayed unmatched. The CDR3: CASSLLPSGDYEQYF. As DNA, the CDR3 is TGTGCCAGCAGTTTATTGCCTAGCGGGGATTACGAGCAGTACTTC.

As DNA, the CDR3 is TGTGCCAGCAGTCTCCTCCGGGACAGGTCGGTTGAGCAGTACTTC. Translation: CASSLLRDRSVEQYF. This sequence joins TRBV28 and TRBJ2-7, with 8 nucleotides matching TRBD1. V trimming: 5 bases; J trimming: 7 bases; junction bases outside the gene matches: 13. The CDR3 spans 15 residues. Germline-derived CDR1 and CDR2 are MDHEN and SYDVKM.

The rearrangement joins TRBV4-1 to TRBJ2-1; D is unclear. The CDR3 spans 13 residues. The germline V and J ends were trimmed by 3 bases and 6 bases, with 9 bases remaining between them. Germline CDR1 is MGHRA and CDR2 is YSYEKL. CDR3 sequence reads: CASSHALLNEQFF. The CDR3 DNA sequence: TGCGCCAGCAGCCATGCACTACTCAATGAGCAGTTCTTC.

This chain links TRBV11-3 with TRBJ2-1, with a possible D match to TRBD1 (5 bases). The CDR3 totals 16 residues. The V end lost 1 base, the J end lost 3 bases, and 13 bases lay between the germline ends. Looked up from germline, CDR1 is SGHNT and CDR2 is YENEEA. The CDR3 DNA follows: TGTGCCAGCAGCTTAGGCTTGGGGCAAAACTACAATGAGCAGTTCTTC. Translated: CASSLGLGQNYNEQFF.

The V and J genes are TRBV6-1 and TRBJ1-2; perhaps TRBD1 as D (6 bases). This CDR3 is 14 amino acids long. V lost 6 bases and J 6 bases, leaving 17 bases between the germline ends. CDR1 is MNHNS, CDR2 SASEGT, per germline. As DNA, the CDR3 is TGTGCCAGCAGGGGAGGGGGGCAGGGAAATGGCTACACCTTC. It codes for CASRGGGQGNGYTF.

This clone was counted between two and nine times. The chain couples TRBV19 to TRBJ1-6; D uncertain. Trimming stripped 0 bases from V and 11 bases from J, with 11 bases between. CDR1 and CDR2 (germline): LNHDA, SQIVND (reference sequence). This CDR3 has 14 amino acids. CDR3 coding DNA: TGTGCCAGTAGTATAGAGCGGAGACCCGCACCCCTCCACTTT. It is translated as CASSIERRPAPLHF.

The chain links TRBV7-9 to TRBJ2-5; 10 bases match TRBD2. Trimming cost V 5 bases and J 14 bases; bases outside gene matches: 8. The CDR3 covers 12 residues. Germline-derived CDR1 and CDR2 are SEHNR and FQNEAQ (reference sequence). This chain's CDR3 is CASSPLAGPSYF. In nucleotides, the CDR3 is TGTGCCAGCAGCCCACTAGCGGGGCCTTCTTACTTC.

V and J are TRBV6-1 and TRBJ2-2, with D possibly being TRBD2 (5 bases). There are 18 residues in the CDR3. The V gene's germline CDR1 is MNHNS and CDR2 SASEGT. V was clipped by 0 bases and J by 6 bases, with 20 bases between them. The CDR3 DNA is TGTGCCAGCAGTGAAGCTTGGGCTATGGCTAGCTGGTCCGGGGAGCTGTTTTTT. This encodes CASSEAWAMASWSGELFF.